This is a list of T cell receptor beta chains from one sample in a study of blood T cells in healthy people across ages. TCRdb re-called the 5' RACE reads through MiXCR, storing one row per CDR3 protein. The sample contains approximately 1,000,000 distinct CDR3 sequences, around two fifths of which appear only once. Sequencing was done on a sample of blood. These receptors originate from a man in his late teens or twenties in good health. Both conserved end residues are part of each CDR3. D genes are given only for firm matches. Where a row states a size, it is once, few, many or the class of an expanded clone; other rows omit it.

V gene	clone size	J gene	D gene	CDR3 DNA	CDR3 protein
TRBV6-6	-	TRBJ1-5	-	TGTGCCAGCAGTACCGAAGGGGGCAATCAGCCCCAGCATTTT	CASSTEGGNQPQHF
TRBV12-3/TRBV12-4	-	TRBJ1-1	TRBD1	TGTGCCAGCAGTCCGATCCCACAGGGGGGTGTGATGAACACTGAAGCTTTCTTT	CASSPIPQGGVMNTEAFF
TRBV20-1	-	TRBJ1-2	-	TGCAGTGCTAGAGGGGATCTGCAGGGACCAGCTAGCTATGGCTACACCTTC	CSARGDLQGPASYGYTF
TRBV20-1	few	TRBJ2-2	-	TGCAGTGCTAGAGATAAACGGCAGGCGAACACCGGGGAGCTGTTTTTT	CSARDKRQANTGELFF
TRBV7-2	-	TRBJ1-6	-	TGTGCCAGCAGCAAACCGGGGTCACCCCTCCACTTT	CASSKPGSPLHF
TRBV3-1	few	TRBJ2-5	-	TGTGCCAGCAGCCAAGAACTTGCGACCCGAGAGACCCAGTACTTC	CASSQELATRETQYF
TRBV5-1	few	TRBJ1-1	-	TGCGCCAGCACCAAGGGTCCGGGAGTCGTCGAAGCTTTCTTT	CASTKGPGVVEAFF
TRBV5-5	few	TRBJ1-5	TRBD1	TGTGCCAGCAGCCTGGGACAGGGGTTTGGACAGCCCCAGCATTTT	CASSLGQGFGQPQHF
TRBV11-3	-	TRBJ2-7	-	TGTGCCAGCAGCTTAAGCCGGAGTATCGACGAGCAGTACTTC	CASSLSRSIDEQYF
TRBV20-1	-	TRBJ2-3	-	TGCAGTGCTAGGCCTACTACCACAGATACGCAGTATTTT	CSARPTTTDTQYF
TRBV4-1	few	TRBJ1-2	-	TGCGCCAGCAGCCAAGATCTTGCCTATGGCTACACCTTC	CASSQDLAYGYTF
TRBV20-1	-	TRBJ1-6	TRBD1	TGCAGTGCTACCCCGCCGACAGGGTCAAAGGGTTCACCCCTCCACTTT	CSATPPTGSKGSPLHF
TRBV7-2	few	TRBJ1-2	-	TGTGCCAGCAGCTACAGGGAATATGATGGCTACACCTTC	CASSYREYDGYTF
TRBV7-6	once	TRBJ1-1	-	TGTGTCAGCAGCTTAGCGGGACTGCCGAACACTGAAGCTTTCTTT	CVSSLAGLPNTEAFF
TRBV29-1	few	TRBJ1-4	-	TGCAGCGTTGAAGATCGGGGTACAGGAAATGAAAAACTGTTTTTT	CSVEDRGTGNEKLFF
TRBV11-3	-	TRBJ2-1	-	TGTGCCAGCAGCGACGGGGGCGAGCGTTACAATGAGCAGTTCTTC	CASSDGGERYNEQFF
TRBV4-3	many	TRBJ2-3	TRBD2	TGCGCCAGCAGCCAAGGGACTAGCGTAAATACGCAGTATTTT	CASSQGTSVNTQYF
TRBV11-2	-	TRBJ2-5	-	TGTGCCAGCAGCTTACAAAGCGGGGACACCTACAATGAGCAGTACTTC	CASSLQSGDTYNEQYF
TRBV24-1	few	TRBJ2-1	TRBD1	TGTGCCACCAGTGACCCAAGACAGGGTTTGCCCTACAATGAGCAGTTCTTC	CATSDPRQGLPYNEQFF
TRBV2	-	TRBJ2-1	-	TGTGCCAGCACTGCAGGGGATTCCTACAATGAGCAGTTCTTC	CASTAGDSYNEQFF
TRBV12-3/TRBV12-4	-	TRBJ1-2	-	TGTGCCAGCAGTTTAATCGGGGTGAACTATGGCTACACCTTC	CASSLIGVNYGYTF
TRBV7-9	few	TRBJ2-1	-	TGTGCCAGCAGCTTAGACTGGAGCTCCTACAATGAGCAGTTCTTC	CASSLDWSSYNEQFF
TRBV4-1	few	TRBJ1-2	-	TGCGCCAGCAGCCAAGACGCCTTTACGGCTGGCTACACCTTC	CASSQDAFTAGYTF
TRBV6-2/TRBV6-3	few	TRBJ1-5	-	TGTGCCAGCAGTTACGAGGCAGCCTATAATCAGCCCCAGCATTTT	CASSYEAAYNQPQHF
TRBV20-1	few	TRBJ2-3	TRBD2	TGCAGTGCTACGCCGGGACTAGCGGCAGATACGCAGTATTTT	CSATPGLAADTQYF
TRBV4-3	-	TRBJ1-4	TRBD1	TGCGCCAGCAGCCACCGGACAGGGCCTGAAAAACTGTTTTTT	CASSHRTGPEKLFF
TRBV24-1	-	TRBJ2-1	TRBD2	TGTGCCACCAGTGACCCTTCCGGGACTAGCACCTACAATGAGCAGTTCTTC	CATSDPSGTSTYNEQFF
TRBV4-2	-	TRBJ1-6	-	TGTGCCAGCAGCCAACCTCCAGTGTCCTATAATTCACCCCTCCACTTT	CASSQPPVSYNSPLHF
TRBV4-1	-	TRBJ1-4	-	TGCGCCAGCAGCCAAGATGGTCAGAATGAAAAACTGTTTTTT	CASSQDGQNEKLFF
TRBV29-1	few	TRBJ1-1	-	TGCAGCGTTAGTACCTCAGGAAAGGCTGAAGCTTTCTTT	CSVSTSGKAEAFF
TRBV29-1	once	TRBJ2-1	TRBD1	TGCAGCGTACTCGGGACAGGGGGTCGTAACGGCAATGAGCAGTTCTTC	CSVLGTGGRNGNEQFF
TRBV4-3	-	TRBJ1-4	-	TGCGCCAGCAGCCCCTCACCTGGGCAAGCGGGGGAAAAACTGTTTTTT	CASSPSPGQAGEKLFF
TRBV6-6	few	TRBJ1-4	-	TGTGCCAGCAGTTACGAGGAAGAGACAGCACTGTTTTTT	CASSYEEETALFF